This entry describes one T cell receptor (beta chain). It was with 60 Vbeta and 13 Jbeta primers that the PCR ran. Using immunoSEQ multiplex PCR, the repertoire was profiled, and TCRdb retains in-frame clones only, with some absent. The sample lists hundreds of thousands of clones, 78% seen once, with around 0.44% in the top ten. This sample stems from a study of cytomegalovirus exposure and HLA in healthy donors. Germline V CDR1 and CDR2: SGHRS, YFSETQ. CDR3 length equals 13 residues. V lost 2 bases to trimming and J lost 6 bases, with 9 bases between them. Sequences were obtained from PBMCs. The V call is TRBV5-1, the J call TRBJ2-1; a weak D match, TRBD1 (5 bases). The sequence was obtained from a boy between 10 and 17 years old in good health and CMV-seronegative. The CDR3 bases are TGCGCCAGCAGCTTAGGGGTTTCCAATGAGCAGTTCTTC. Translation gives CASSLGVSNEQFF.